This TCR beta chain was observed in a study of blood T cells in healthy people across ages. Findings and caveats of the study: Estimated diversity, derived from one million T cells, was regarded as an underestimate.

This clonotype was found a few times. As yet, its antigen is unknown. The CDR3 is 16 residues long. Germline trimming cut 1 base from V and 6 bases from J; bases unmatched to any gene: 10. CDR1 is LNHNV, CDR2 YYDKDF, per germline (reference sequence). Through a sample-barcoded 5' primer and a J-beta primer mix, a second PCR was run for 7 to 11 cycles. TCRdb ran MiXCR on the 5' RACE reads and lists one entry per CDR3 protein. The table records about 1.1 million distinct CDR3 sequences, 30% to 40% of them present only once. Sequencing input: blood. This clonotype was obtained from a young man in good health. The chain has TRBV15 and TRBJ1-1, with 8 bases fitting TRBD1. CDR3 sequence reads: CATSRGSRGRGAEAFF. The CDR3, as DNA: TGTGCCACCAGCAGAGGATCCAGGGGGCGCGGCGCTGAAGCTTTCTTT.